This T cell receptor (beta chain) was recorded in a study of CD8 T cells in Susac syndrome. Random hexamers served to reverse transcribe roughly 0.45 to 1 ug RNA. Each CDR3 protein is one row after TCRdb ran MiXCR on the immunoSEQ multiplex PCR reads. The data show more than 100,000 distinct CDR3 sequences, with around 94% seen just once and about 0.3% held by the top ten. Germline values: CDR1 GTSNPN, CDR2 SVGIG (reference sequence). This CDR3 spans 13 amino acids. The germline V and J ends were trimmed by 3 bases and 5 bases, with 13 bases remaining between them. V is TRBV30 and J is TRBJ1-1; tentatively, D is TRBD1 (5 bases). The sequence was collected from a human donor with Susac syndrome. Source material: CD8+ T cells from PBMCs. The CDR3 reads CAWRTAWGTEAFF. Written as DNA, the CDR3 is TGTGCCTGGAGAACGGCATGGGGGACTGAAGCTTTCTTT.